This T cell receptor (beta chain) emerged from a study of shared clonotypes between healthy human individuals. This clone showed up just once. Its target is unknown. The CDR3 sequence is 15 residues long. CDR1 and CDR2 from the germline V gene are SNHLY and FYNNEI. Trimming cost V 7 bases and J 3 bases; bases outside gene matches: 7. General study findings and limits: Rarefaction demonstrated incomplete sorted-subset sequencing despite large depth.

Profiling relied on immunoSEQ multiplex PCR, and the TCRdb table lists in-frame clones only, not all of them. The top ten hold roughly 0.13% of the sample, which has about 2,500,000 clones, around 90% seen once. The TCR sequence derives from a man aged 18 to 35 in good health. The gene calls are TRBV2 and TRBJ1-3; 9 nucleotides line up with TRBD1. Sequenced sample: naive CD4+ T cells sorted from blood. As to subset: CD45RA+ positively selected. The CDR3 DNA reads TGTGCCAGCAAGGATGGGACAGGGCGTGGAAACACCATATATTTT. It codes for CASKDGTGRGNTIYF.